This T cell receptor beta chain was documented in a study of shared clonotypes between healthy human individuals. Study-wide points: In having few donors, the study represented limited genetic and exposure-history diversity. Memory subsets had estimated richness that was generally smaller than that of naive subsets.

The test was conducted at deep level. The protocol was immunoSEQ multiplex PCR, while the TCRdb copy is restricted to in-frame clones and leaves out a portion. There are about 770,000 clones in the sample; around 77% occur only once, and about 1.8% lies in the top ten. A single count supports this clone. Its antigen is not known. Per the germline V gene, CDR1 is MDHEN and CDR2 is SYDVKM. The CDR3 is 13 residues long. V gave up 7 bases and J gave up 0 bases; unmatched junction bases: 3. The rearrangement uses TRBV28 and TRBJ2-7; TRBD2 matches 7 bases. The sequenced material came from memory CD4+ T cells sorted from blood. The sample's subset: CD45RA-negative fraction. This receptor was taken from a woman aged 25 to 45 in good health. The CDR3 DNA is TGTGCCAGCAAGCGGGGCCACTCCTACGAGCAGTACTTC. Amino acids: CASKRGHSYEQYF.